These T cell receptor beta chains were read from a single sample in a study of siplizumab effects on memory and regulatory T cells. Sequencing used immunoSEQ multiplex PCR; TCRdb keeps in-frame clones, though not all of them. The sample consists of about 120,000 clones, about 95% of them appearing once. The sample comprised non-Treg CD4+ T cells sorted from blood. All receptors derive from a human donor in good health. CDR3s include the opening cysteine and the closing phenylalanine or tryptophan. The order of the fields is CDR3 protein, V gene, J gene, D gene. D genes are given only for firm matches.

CDR3 protein: CASSSLADRGGEKLFF; V gene: TRBV11-2; J gene: TRBJ1-4; D gene: TRBD1
CDR3 protein: CASSSLAGVWYEQYF; V gene: TRBV11-2; J gene: TRBJ2-7; D gene: TRBD2
CDR3 protein: CASSLLAGHFYEQYF; V gene: TRBV7-9; J gene: TRBJ2-7; D gene: TRBD2
CDR3 protein: CASSPPGLAGDGEQYF; V gene: TRBV18; J gene: TRBJ2-7; D gene: TRBD2
CDR3 protein: CASTQGSSGSAFF; V gene: TRBV6-5; J gene: TRBJ1-1; D gene: -
CDR3 protein: CASSHPGLAGTPKGADEQYF; V gene: TRBV4-1; J gene: TRBJ2-7; D gene: TRBD2
CDR3 protein: CSASQLGETFF; V gene: TRBV20-1; J gene: TRBJ1-1; D gene: -
CDR3 protein: CASSKRDSHEQYF; V gene: TRBV11-2; J gene: TRBJ2-7; D gene: -
CDR3 protein: CASSSSPGTDSLNEQFF; V gene: TRBV19; J gene: TRBJ2-1; D gene: -
CDR3 protein: CASSHPGTRGTGELFF; V gene: TRBV2; J gene: TRBJ2-2; D gene: -
CDR3 protein: CASSLDFGHEQYF; V gene: TRBV11-3; J gene: TRBJ2-7; D gene: -
CDR3 protein: CASTINSGANVLTF; V gene: TRBV7-2; J gene: TRBJ2-6; D gene: -
CDR3 protein: CASSISASNTGELFF; V gene: TRBV19; J gene: TRBJ2-2; D gene: -
CDR3 protein: CASSPRNNSPLHF; V gene: TRBV11-2; J gene: TRBJ1-6; D gene: -
CDR3 protein: CASSLATVQRPYEQYF; V gene: TRBV5-6; J gene: TRBJ2-7; D gene: -
CDR3 protein: CASSRQGAPAGWYTF; V gene: TRBV5-6; J gene: TRBJ1-2; D gene: TRBD1
CDR3 protein: CASSLVAGANTGELFF; V gene: TRBV5-1; J gene: TRBJ2-2; D gene: -
CDR3 protein: CASSMSGGTTDTQYF; V gene: TRBV19; J gene: TRBJ2-3; D gene: TRBD2
CDR3 protein: CASSLELAGQSTDTQYF; V gene: TRBV5-1; J gene: TRBJ2-3; D gene: TRBD2
CDR3 protein: CSGAPGQGTDTQYF; V gene: TRBV29-1; J gene: TRBJ2-3; D gene: TRBD1
CDR3 protein: CASSYERGGHEQFF; V gene: TRBV6-5; J gene: TRBJ2-1; D gene: TRBD2
CDR3 protein: CASSEGGFRGNTIYF; V gene: TRBV25-1; J gene: TRBJ1-3; D gene: -
CDR3 protein: CSIRDTNTGELFF; V gene: TRBV29-1; J gene: TRBJ2-2; D gene: -